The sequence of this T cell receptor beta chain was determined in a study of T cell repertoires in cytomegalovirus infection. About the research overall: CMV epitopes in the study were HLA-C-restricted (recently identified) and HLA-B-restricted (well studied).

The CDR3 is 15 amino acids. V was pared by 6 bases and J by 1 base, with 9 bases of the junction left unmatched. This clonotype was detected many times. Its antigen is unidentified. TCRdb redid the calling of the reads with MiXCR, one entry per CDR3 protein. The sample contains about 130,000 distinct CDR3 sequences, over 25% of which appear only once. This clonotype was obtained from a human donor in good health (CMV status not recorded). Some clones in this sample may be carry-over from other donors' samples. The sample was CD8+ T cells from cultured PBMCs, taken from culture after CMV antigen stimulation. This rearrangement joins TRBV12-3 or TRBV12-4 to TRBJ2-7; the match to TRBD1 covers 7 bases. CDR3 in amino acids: CASSLDRDLSYEQYF. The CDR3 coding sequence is TGTGCCAGCAGCCTCGACAGGGACCTTTCCTACGAGCAGTACTTC.